The 6 T cell receptor beta chains below come from one sample, sequenced in a study of T-cell memory formation after mild COVID-19. TCRdb re-called the 5' RACE reads with MiXCR, one entry per CDR3 protein. The data show a few hundred thousand distinct CDR3 sequences, about an eighth seen once. Sample: PBMCs or a T cell subset sorted from them (not recorded which). These receptor sequences come from a man aged 18 to 29 who had mild COVID-19 (a few samples of this study predate the infection). Cell type and time point are not known.

This clonotype showed up just a few times. The chain combines TRBV2 with TRBJ2-1; 8 bases are shared with TRBD2. The germline V gene has CDR1 SNHLY and CDR2 FYNNEI. The CDR3 length is 15 residues. With 2 bases clipped from V and 6 bases from J, the junction kept 6 bases outside the gene matches. DNA for the CDR3: TGTGCCAGCAGTGAATTGGCGGGGGGCCTCAATGAGCAGTTCTTC. Translating gives CASSELAGGLNEQFF.

The chain links TRBV28 to TRBJ2-1; 8 positions match TRBD1. J was trimmed by 3 bases and V by 8 bases; bases with no gene match: 12. The germline CDR1 and CDR2 sequences are MDHEN and SYDVKM. The CDR3 has 16 residues. This CDR3 is CASQPLGTGYYNEQFF. The CDR3 DNA reads TGTGCCAGCCAACCTTTGGGGACAGGTTACTACAATGAGCAGTTCTTC.

This clonotype has at least ten counts. The rearrangement uses TRBV5-1 and TRBJ1-1; maybe TRBD1 (6 bases). Germline CDR1 is SGHRS and CDR2 is YFSETQ. The length of the CDR3 is 15 residues. V lost 4 bases, J lost 7 bases, and 20 bases lay in between. CDR3 sequence: CASSRGGGPSDEAFF. CDR3 nucleotide sequence: TGCGCCAGCAGCCGAGGGGGGGGCCCGAGTGATGAAGCTTTCTTT.

This clonotype was seen a few times. The CDR3 DNA reads as TGTGCCAGCCAAACTGGGTACCTAAGCACAGATACGCAGTATTTT. Its translation: CASQTGYLSTDTQYF. The genes are TRBV27 and TRBJ2-3; no definite D call. The CDR3 has 15 residues. Trimming stripped 8 bases from V and 0 bases from J, with 15 bases between. In germline, CDR1 is MNHEY, CDR2 SMNVEV (reference sequence).

V usage is TRBV6-6 and J usage is TRBJ1-2; D possibly corresponds to TRBD1 (5 bases). V shed 6 bases and J shed 6 bases, with 11 bases lying between them. The CDR3 has 12 residues. The germline V gene encodes CDR1 MNHNY and CDR2 SVGAGI (reference sequence). CDR3 region: CASSHGGDGYTF. CDR3 sequence (DNA): TGTGCCAGCAGCCACGGAGGGGATGGCTACACCTTC.

This clonotype has more than one count but fewer than ten. The chain uses TRBV5-8 and TRBJ1-5, with a tentative D call TRBD1 (6 bases). V lost 0 bases and J 7 bases, leaving 14 bases between the germline ends. Per the germline V gene, CDR1 is SGHTS and CDR2 is YDEGEE. This CDR3 spans 15 amino acids. This CDR3 reads CASSLDGQHGQPQHF. DNA of the CDR3: TGTGCCAGCAGCTTGGACGGACAGCATGGCCAGCCCCAGCATTTT.